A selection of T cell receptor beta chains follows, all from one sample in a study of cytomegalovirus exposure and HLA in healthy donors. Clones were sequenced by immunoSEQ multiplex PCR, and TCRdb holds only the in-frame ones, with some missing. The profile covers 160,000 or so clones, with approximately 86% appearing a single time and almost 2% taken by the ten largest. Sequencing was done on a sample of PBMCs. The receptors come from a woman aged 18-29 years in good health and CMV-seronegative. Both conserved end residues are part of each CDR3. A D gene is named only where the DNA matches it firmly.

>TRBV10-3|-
CAISGSSGGEKLFF
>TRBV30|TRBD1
CAWTGGYEQYF
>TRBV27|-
CASSLQPGGNTIYF
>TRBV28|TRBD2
CASSLTSGRDYEQFF
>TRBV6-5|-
CASSPGQPGTDTQYF
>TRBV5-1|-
CASSFDRLYEQYF
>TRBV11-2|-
CASSLSGDYQPQHF
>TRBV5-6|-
CASSFQRSNTGELFF
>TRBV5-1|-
CASTRGGSTDTQYF
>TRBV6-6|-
CASSRHLDEQFF
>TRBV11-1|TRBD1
CASSFEGTGAWDTQYF
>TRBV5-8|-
CASSTLYEQYF